This T cell receptor (beta chain) originates from a study of beta chain features in type 1 diabetes. Of the isolated RNA, all was reverse transcribed, and so the sequenced material was expressed TCRB transcripts. Method: immunoSEQ multiplex PCR; TCRdb's copy keeps in-frame clones and lacks some. This sample has around 430,000 clones, with 30% found just once. A remark on this clone: Other DNA sequences in the sample encode the same CDR3.

The V gene's germline CDR1 is SQVTM and CDR2 ANQGSEA. The CDR3 contains 11 residues. The ends were cut back, 4 bases at V and 4 bases at J, with 8 bases in the middle. The chain recombines TRBV29-1 with TRBJ2-7; D gene unclear. What was sequenced was naive CD4+ T cells from blood. The TCR was taken from a man between 18 and 35 years old in good health. CDR3 bases: TGCAGCGTTGTAGGGTCGTACGAGCAGTACTTC. As protein: CSVVGSYEQYF.